Below, 20 T cell receptor beta chains from the same sample are listed, as sequenced in a study of blood T cell repertoires in COVID-19 (dated by TCRdb to 2020 to 2022). Receptor amplification or capture employed the immunoSEQ multiplex PCR assay. This is the immuneACCESS table as TCRdb keeps it, with only in-frame sequences that have V and J called. A part of the clones is gone; compared with another copy, unresolved V genes explain less than half, and the rest is unexplained. For this sample the table gives fewer than 25,000 clones, of which 86% were detected only once. The ten most abundant clones make up 18% of the sample. Sequencing input: peripheral blood. These receptors were collected from a human donor with acute or convalescent COVID-19. The donor label of this sample is uncertain.

The CDR3 region is CASGRASGSRTDTQYF. The CDR3 DNA follows: TGTGCTAGTGGTCGGGCTAGCGGGAGCCGCACAGATACGCAGTATTTT. The chain has TRBV12-5 and TRBJ2-3; 10 nucleotides line up with TRBD2. Germline CDR1 and CDR2: LGHNT and FRNRAP. The ends lost 5 bases at V and 1 base at J; junction bases unmatched: 6. This CDR3 has 16 amino acids.

The rearrangement uses TRBV2 and TRBJ2-5, with D perhaps TRBD1 (6 bases). V was pared by 6 bases and J by 1 base, with 12 bases between. In germline, CDR1 is SNHLY, CDR2 FYNNEI. CDR3 length: 14 residues. CDR3 bases: TGTGCCAGCAGCCCGACCAGGGGCCAAGAGACCCAGTACTTC. This translates into CASSPTRGQETQYF.

The V and J genes are TRBV6-5 and TRBJ1-1; D perhaps matches TRBD1 (5 bases). The CDR3 totals 14 residues. Trimming shortened V by 4 bases and J by 3 bases, and 12 bases separated the two germline ends. The germline CDR1 and CDR2 sequences are MNHEY and SVGAGI. CDR3 residues: CASSWQGADTEAFF. In nucleotides, the CDR3 is TGTGCCAGCAGTTGGCAGGGCGCTGACACTGAAGCTTTCTTT.

V is TRBV19 and J is TRBJ1-5; D is unresolved. The germline CDR1 and CDR2 sequences are LNHDA and SQIVND (reference sequence). V shed 0 bases and J shed 3 bases, with 3 bases lying between them. The CDR3 contains 13 residues. The CDR3 bases are TGTGCCAGTAGTATAGACAACAATCAGCCCCAGCATTTT. Residues: CASSIDNNQPQHF.

V gene TRBV5-1 combines with J gene TRBJ1-4; 9 bases agree with TRBD1. V was pared by 7 bases and J by 8 bases, with 9 bases of the junction left unmatched. The CDR3 sequence is 14 residues long. From germline, CDR1 is SGHRS and CDR2 YFSETQ. CDR3 protein: CASGTGTGWEKLFF. CDR3 nucleotide sequence: TGCGCCAGCGGGACCGGGACAGGGTGGGAAAAACTGTTTTTT.

The J gene is TRBJ1-5, the V gene TRBV21-1; the table's D call, TRBD1, has no DNA check behind it. TRBV21-1 is tagged as a pseudogene. The CDR3 is made up of 17 amino acids. Written as DNA, the CDR3 is TGTGCCAGCAGCAAAGATCCAGGGGGCTATAGCAATCAGCCCCAGCATTTT. This gives the protein CASSKDPGGYSNQPQHF.

The J gene is TRBJ2-2, the V gene TRBV5-1, with TRBD1 as a possible D gene (6 bases). The germline V and J ends were trimmed by 4 bases and 2 bases, with 21 bases remaining between them. The CDR3 is 18 residues long. Germline V gives CDR1 SGHRS, CDR2 YFSETQ. The CDR3 loop reads CASSLQGQRDPNTGELFF. In DNA form, the CDR3 reads TGCGCCAGCAGCCTGCAGGGACAACGGGACCCCAACACCGGGGAGCTGTTTTTT.

The V call is TRBV10-2, the J call TRBJ1-3, with 8 positions matching TRBD1. Germline CDR1 reads WSHSY; CDR2 reads SAAADI. There are 14 residues in the CDR3. With 9 bases clipped from V and 0 bases from J, the junction kept 4 bases outside the gene matches. CDR3 protein: CASWDRSSGNTIYF. CDR3 sequence (DNA): TGCGCCAGTTGGGACAGGTCCTCTGGAAACACCATATATTTT.

The rearrangement links TRBV6-1 to TRBJ2-5; D might be TRBD2 (6 bases). The CDR3 sequence is 14 residues long. With 2 bases removed from V and 7 bases from J, the gap between germline ends came to 14 bases. Per germline, CDR1 MNHNS and CDR2 SASEGT. CDR3: CASSEREEWRTQYF. The CDR3 DNA sequence: TGTGCCAGCAGTGAAAGGGAGGAGTGGAGGACCCAGTACTTC.

This clone was counted once. DNA for the CDR3: TGTGCCAGCAGCGGAATAGGGGCGTTGAACACTGAAGCTTTCTTT. This codes for CASSGIGALNTEAFF. The rearrangement links TRBV6-5 to TRBJ1-1; D possibly corresponds to TRBD1 (5 bases). Between the trimmed V and J ends, which lost 6 bases and 0 bases, there was a span of 14 bases. The CDR3 covers 15 residues. Germline V lookup: CDR1 MNHEY, CDR2 SVGAGI.

The rearrangement uses TRBV30 and TRBJ2-7, with TRBD1 matching over 7 bases. Germline-derived CDR1 and CDR2 are GTSNPN and SVGIG (reference sequence). The CDR3 runs to 15 residues. Trimming took 3 bases from V and 7 from J; bases not matched to a gene: 15. CDR3 in DNA: TGTGCCTGGAGCCGGCCCCAGGGGGTGTCTTGGGAGCAGTACTTC. It translates to CAWSRPQGVSWEQYF.

The chain carries TRBV11-2 and TRBJ2-7; a weak D match, TRBD2 (6 bases). V lost 3 bases, J lost 5 bases, and 17 bases lay in between. The germline CDR1 and CDR2 sequences are SGHAT and FQNNGV. There are 15 residues in the CDR3. The CDR3 reads CASSLDRGLSDEQYF. The CDR3 DNA is TGTGCCAGCAGCTTGGACCGGGGACTTTCCGACGAGCAGTACTTC.

The chain links TRBV4-3 to TRBJ1-2; tentative D call: TRBD1 (6 bases). Deletions cut 0 bases from V and 0 bases from J, with 8 bases between. Germline CDR1 LGHNA, CDR2 YSLEER. The CDR3 sequence is 15 residues long. CDR3 sequence: CASSQDQGTNYGYTF. The CDR3 coding sequence is TGCGCCAGCAGCCAAGATCAGGGGACTAACTATGGCTACACCTTC.

CDR3 residues: CSVPREVNTEAFF. In DNA, the CDR3 is TGCAGCGTCCCCAGGGAGGTGAACACTGAAGCTTTCTTT. The chain combines TRBV29-1 with TRBJ1-1, with D possibly TRBD1 on 5 matching bases. Germline CDR1 and CDR2: SQVTM and ANQGSEA. This CDR3 is built from 13 residues. The V gene lost 6 bases and the J gene lost 0 bases, with 11 bases spanning the gap.

This sequence joins TRBV6-1 and TRBJ2-3; no firm D call. Looked up from germline, CDR1 is MNHNS and CDR2 is SASEGT. There are 15 residues in the CDR3. V was shortened by 2 bases and J by 1 base, with 10 bases between the two germline ends. In nucleotides, the CDR3 is TGTGCCAGCAGTGAAATACCTTCGGGCACAGATACGCAGTATTTT. Encoded protein: CASSEIPSGTDTQYF.

V and J are TRBV20-1 and TRBJ2-1; TRBD2 matches at 7 bases. Germline V gene data show CDR1 as DFQATT and CDR2 as SNEGSKA (reference sequence). The V and J ends lost 6 bases and 10 bases, in that order; junction bases with no gene match: 18. The CDR3 covers 15 residues. The CDR3 sequence: CSASWGGEIQLEQFF. CDR3 DNA: TGCAGTGCCAGTTGGGGGGGGGAGATACAATTAGAGCAGTTCTTC.

The chain carries TRBV2 and TRBJ1-1; 8 nucleotides line up with TRBD1. Germline loops: CDR1 SNHLY, CDR2 FYNNEI. Trimming took 4 bases from V and 0 from J; bases not matched to a gene: 4. The length of the CDR3 is 15 residues. The CDR3 region is CASSGTGRLNTEAFF. The CDR3 nucleotides are TGTGCCAGCAGTGGGACAGGGAGGTTGAACACTGAAGCTTTCTTT. Full variable domain (missing parts from reference TRBV2 and TRBJ1-1): EPEVTQTPSHQVTQMGQEVILRCVPISNHLYFYWYRQILGQKVEFLVSFYNNEISEKSEIFDDQFSVERPDGSNFTLKIRSTKLEDSAMYFCASSGTGRLNTEAFFGQGTRLTVV.

J is TRBJ2-2 and V is TRBV7-9, with 7 nucleotides matching TRBD2. The CDR3 is made up of 18 amino acids. From germline, CDR1 is SEHNR and CDR2 FQNEAQ (reference sequence). V was pared by 1 base and J by 2 bases, with 10 bases of the junction left unmatched. The CDR3 DNA reads TGTGCCAGCAGCTTAGATGGTGCCCAGCGGGAAAACACCGGGGAGCTGTTTTTT. Translating it yields CASSLDGAQRENTGELFF.

The chain recombines TRBV4-2 with TRBJ1-4; 10 bases match TRBD1. CDR3 size: 14 residues. J lost 8 bases, V lost 3 bases, and 3 bases had no gene match. Per the germline V gene, CDR1 is LGHNA and CDR2 is YNFKEQ. The CDR3 nucleotides are TGTGCCAGCAGCCAGACAGGGGGCGGAGAAAAACTGTTTTTT. Translation: CASSQTGGGEKLFF.

On this clone: This same CDR3 is encoded by further DNA sequences in the sample. The chain links TRBV19 to TRBJ1-2; 9 positions match TRBD1. With 5 bases clipped from V and 7 bases from J, the junction kept 5 bases outside the gene matches. CDR3 size: 13 residues. Germline CDR1 reads LNHDA; CDR2 reads SQIVND (reference sequence). The CDR3: CASSWGQGRGYTF. DNA of the CDR3: TGTGCCAGTAGTTGGGGACAGGGTCGTGGCTACACCTTC.